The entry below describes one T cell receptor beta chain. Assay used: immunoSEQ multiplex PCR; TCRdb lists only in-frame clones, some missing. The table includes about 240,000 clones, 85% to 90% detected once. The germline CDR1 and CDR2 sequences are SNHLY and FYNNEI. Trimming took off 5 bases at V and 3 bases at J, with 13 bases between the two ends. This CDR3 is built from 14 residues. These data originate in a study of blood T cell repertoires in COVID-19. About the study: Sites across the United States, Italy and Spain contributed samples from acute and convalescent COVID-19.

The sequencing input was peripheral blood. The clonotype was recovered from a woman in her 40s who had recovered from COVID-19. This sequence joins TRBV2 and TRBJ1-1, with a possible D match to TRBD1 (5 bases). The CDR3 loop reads CASSKGLVDTEAFF. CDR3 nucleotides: TGTGCCAGCAGTAAGGGGTTGGTGGACACTGAAGCTTTCTTT.